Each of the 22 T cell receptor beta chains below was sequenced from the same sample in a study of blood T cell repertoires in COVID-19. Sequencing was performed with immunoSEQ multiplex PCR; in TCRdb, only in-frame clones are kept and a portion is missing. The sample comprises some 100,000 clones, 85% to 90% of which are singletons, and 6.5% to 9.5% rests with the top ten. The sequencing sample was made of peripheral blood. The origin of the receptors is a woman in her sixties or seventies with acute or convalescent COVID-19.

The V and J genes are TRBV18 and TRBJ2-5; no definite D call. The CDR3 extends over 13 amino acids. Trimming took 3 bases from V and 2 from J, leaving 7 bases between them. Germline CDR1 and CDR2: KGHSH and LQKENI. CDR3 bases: TGTGCCAGCTCACCTCAAGCTCAAGAGACCCAGTACTTC. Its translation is CASSPQAQETQYF.

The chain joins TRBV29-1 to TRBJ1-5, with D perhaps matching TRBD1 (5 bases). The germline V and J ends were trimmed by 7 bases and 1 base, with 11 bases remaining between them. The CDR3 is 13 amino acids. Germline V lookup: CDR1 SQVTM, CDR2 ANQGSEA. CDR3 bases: TGCAGCGCACAGGTGCTAAGCAATCAGCCCCAGCATTTT. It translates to CSAQVLSNQPQHF.

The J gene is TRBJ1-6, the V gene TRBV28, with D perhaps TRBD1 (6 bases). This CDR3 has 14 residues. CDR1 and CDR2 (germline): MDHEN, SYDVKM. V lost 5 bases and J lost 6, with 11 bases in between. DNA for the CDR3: TGTGCCAGCAGTAAGGGGGGGTTTAATTCACCCCTCCACTTT. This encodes CASSKGGFNSPLHF.

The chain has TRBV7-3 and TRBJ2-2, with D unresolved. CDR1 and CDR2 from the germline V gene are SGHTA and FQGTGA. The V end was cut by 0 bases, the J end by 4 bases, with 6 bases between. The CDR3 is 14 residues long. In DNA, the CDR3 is TGTGCCAGCAGCTTAACTTCGGTCACCGGGGAGCTGTTTTTT. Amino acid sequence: CASSLTSVTGELFF.

CDR3 sequence: CASSAERPGSGNTIYF. As DNA, the CDR3 is TGTGCCAGCAGCGCAGAGCGCCCGGGCTCTGGAAACACCATATATTTT. The chain links TRBV9 to TRBJ1-3; D is uncertain. The CDR3 runs to 16 residues. Germline values: CDR1 SGDLS, CDR2 YYNGEE. V lost 3 bases to trimming and J lost 0 bases, with 13 bases between them.

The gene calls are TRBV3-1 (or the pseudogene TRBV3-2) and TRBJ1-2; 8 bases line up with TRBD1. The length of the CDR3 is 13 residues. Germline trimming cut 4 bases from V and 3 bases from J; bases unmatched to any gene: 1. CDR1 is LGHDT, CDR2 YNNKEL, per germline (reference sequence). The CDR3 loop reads CASSPQGDYGYTF. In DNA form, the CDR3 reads TGTGCCAGCAGCCCACAGGGGGACTATGGCTACACCTTC.

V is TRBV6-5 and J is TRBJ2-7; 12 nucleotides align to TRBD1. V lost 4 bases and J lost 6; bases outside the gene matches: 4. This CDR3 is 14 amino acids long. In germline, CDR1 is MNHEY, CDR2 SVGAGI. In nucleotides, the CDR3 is TGTGCCAGCAGTTCTTTGGGACAGGGGGCCGAGCAGTACTTC. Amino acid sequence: CASSSLGQGAEQYF.

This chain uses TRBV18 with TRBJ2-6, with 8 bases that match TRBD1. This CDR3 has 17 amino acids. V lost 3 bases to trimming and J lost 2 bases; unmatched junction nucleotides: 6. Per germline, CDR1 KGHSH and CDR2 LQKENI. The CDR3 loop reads CASSPGTGSTGANVLTF. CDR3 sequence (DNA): TGTGCCAGCTCACCTGGGACAGGCTCCACTGGGGCCAACGTCCTGACTTTC.

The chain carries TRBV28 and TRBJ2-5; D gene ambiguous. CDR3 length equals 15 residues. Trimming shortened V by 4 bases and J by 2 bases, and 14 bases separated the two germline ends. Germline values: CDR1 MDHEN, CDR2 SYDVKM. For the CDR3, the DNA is TGTGCCAGCAGTTCCGGCAGACACACACAAGAGACCCAGTACTTC. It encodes CASSSGRHTQETQYF.

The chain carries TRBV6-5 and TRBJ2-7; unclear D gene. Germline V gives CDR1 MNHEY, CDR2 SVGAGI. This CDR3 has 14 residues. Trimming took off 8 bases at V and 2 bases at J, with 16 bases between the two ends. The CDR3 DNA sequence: TGTGCCAGCGGGCCCTGGAAATCGGCCTACGAGCAGTACTTC. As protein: CASGPWKSAYEQYF.

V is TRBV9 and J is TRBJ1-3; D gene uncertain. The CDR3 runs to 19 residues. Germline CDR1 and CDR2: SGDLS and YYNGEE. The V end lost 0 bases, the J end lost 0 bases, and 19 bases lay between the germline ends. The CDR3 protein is CASSVAGGTRLPSGNTIYF. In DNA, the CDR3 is TGTGCCAGCAGCGTAGCCGGAGGTACGCGGCTCCCCTCTGGAAACACCATATATTTT.

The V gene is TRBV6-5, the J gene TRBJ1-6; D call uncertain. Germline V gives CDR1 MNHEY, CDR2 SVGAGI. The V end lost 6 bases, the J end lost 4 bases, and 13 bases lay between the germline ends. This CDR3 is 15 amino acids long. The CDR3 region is CASSPAGVYNSPLHF. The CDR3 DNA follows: TGTGCCAGCAGCCCAGCCGGGGTTTATAATTCACCCCTCCACTTT.

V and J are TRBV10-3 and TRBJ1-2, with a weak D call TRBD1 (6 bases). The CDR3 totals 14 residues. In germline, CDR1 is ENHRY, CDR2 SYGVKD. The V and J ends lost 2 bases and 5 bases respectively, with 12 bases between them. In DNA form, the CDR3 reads TGTGCCATCAGTGAGGGCAGGGGCGCATATGGCTACACCTTC. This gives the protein CAISEGRGAYGYTF.

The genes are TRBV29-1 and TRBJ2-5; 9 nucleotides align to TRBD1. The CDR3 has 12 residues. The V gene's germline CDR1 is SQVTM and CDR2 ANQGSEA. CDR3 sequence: CRVGTGRETQYF. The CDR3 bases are TGCAGGGTCGGGACAGGGAGGGAGACCCAGTACTTC.

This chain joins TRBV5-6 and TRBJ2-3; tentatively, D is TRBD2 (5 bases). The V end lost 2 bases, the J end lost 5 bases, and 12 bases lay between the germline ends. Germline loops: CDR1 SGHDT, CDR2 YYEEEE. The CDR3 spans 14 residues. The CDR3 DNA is TGTGCCAGCAGCTTCGGTGGTGGGAGAGATACGCAGTATTTT. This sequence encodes CASSFGGGRDTQYF.

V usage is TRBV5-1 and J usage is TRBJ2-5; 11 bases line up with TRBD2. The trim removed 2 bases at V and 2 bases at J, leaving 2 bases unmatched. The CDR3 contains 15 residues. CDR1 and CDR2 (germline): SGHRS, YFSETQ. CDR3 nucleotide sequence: TGCGCCAGCAGCTTTAGCGGGGGGGCTCAAGAGACCCAGTACTTC. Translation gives CASSFSGGAQETQYF.

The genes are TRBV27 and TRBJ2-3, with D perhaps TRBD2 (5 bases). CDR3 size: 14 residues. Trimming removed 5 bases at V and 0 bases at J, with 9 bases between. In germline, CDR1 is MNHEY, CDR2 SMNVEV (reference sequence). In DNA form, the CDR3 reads TGTGCCAGCAGTGTCCGGGATAGCACAGATACGCAGTATTTT. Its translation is CASSVRDSTDTQYF.

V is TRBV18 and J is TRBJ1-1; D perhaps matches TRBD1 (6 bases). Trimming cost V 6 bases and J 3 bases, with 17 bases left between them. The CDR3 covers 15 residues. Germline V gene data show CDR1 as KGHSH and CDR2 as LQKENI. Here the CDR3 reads CASSKDQGLDTEAFF. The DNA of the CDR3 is TGTGCCAGCTCGAAGGACCAGGGGCTGGACACTGAAGCTTTCTTT. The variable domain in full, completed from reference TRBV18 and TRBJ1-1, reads NAGVMQNPRHLVRRRGQEARLRCSPMKGHSHVYWYRQLPEEGLKFMVYLQKENIIDESGMPKERFSAEFPKEGPSILRIQQVVRGDSAAYFCASSKDQGLDTEAFFGQGTRLTVV.

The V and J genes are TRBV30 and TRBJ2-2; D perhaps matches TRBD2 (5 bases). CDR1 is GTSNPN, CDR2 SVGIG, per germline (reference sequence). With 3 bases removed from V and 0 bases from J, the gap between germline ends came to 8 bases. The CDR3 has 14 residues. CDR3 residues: CAWSEAANTGELFF. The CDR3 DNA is TGTGCCTGGAGCGAAGCGGCGAACACCGGGGAGCTGTTTTTT.

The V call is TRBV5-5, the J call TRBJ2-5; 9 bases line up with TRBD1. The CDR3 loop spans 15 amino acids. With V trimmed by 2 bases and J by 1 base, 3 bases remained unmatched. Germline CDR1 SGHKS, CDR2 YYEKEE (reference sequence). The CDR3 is CASSFSDRGQETQYF. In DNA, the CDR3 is TGTGCCAGCAGCTTTTCGGACAGGGGCCAAGAGACCCAGTACTTC.

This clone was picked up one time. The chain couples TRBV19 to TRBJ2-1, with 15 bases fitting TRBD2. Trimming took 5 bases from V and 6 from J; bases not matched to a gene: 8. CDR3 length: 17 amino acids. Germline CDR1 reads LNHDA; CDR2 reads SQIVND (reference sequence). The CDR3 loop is CASSVGLAGGPSNEQFF. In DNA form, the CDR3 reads TGTGCCAGTAGTGTCGGACTAGCGGGGGGGCCCTCCAATGAGCAGTTCTTC.

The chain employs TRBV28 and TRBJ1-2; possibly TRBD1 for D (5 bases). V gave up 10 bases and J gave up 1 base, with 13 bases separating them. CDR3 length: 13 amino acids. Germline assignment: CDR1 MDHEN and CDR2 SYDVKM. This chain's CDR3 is CATYNRRNYGYTF. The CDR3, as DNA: TGTGCCACGTATAACAGGCGTAACTATGGCTACACCTTC.